The 13 T cell receptor beta chains below come from one sample, sequenced in a study of PD-L1 blockade in urothelial cancer. The data were produced by immunoSEQ multiplex PCR, yet TCRdb's version contains in-frame clones alone and is incomplete. The sample lists tens of thousands of clones, around four fifths occurring once. The sequencing used PBMCs, collected around atezolizumab (anti-PD-L1) treatment. All receptors come from a man in his 70s with urothelial cancer.

The rearrangement links TRBV28 to TRBJ1-1, with 7 nucleotides matching TRBD1. V was clipped by 9 bases and J by 1 base; unmatched bases: 8. The CDR3 runs to 14 residues. Germline CDR1 MDHEN, CDR2 SYDVKM. The CDR3 sequence is CASIEAGGNTEAFF. CDR3 DNA sequence: TGTGCCAGTATTGAGGCAGGGGGGAACACTGAAGCTTTCTTT.

The J gene is TRBJ2-1, the V gene TRBV6-1, with 11 bases matching TRBD2. Germline-derived CDR1 and CDR2 are MNHNS and SASEGT. CDR3 length: 14 residues. V lost 7 bases and J lost 2; bases outside the gene matches: 1. The DNA of the CDR3 is TGTGCCAGCAAGGGACTAGCGGCCTACAATGAGCAGTTCTTC. Translation gives CASKGLAAYNEQFF.

In its sample, this clone was seen a few times. The chain combines TRBV28 with TRBJ2-1; weak D call: TRBD1 (5 bases). Trimming removed 1 base from V and 6 bases from J, with 19 bases in between. Germline-derived CDR1 and CDR2 are MDHEN and SYDVKM. CDR3 length: 17 amino acids. Here the CDR3 DNA reads TGTGCCAGCAGTTTATTCAGGGTGTCAGGTGGGGCCAATGAGCAGTTCTTC. Encoded protein: CASSLFRVSGGANEQFF.

The V and J genes are TRBV28 and TRBJ1-2; 9 nucleotides align to TRBD1. The CDR3 loop spans 14 amino acids. With 7 bases clipped from V and 4 bases from J, the junction kept 7 bases outside the gene matches. The V gene's germline CDR1 is MDHEN and CDR2 SYDVKM. DNA of the CDR3: TGTGCCAGCATCCCGAGACAGGGGGTCTATGGCTACACCTTC. Protein product: CASIPRQGVYGYTF.

V usage is TRBV27 and J usage is TRBJ2-7; D is possibly TRBD1 (6 bases). Trimming removed 8 bases from V and 0 bases from J, with 8 bases in between. Germline CDR1 reads MNHEY; CDR2 reads SMNVEV (reference sequence). The CDR3 extends over 12 amino acids. CDR3 nucleotide sequence: TGTGCCAGCGGGGACAACTCCTACGAGCAGTACTTC. Translated: CASGDNSYEQYF.

V and J are TRBV19 and TRBJ2-2, with a possible D match to TRBD1 (6 bases). The CDR3 consists of 18 residues. Germline-derived CDR1 and CDR2 are LNHDA and SQIVND (reference sequence). Between the trimmed V and J ends, which lost 8 bases and 5 bases, there was a span of 27 bases. The CDR3 DNA sequence: TGTGCCAGTCACCGGGCCCGGGGACATGAGAGGACAACCGGGGAGCTGTTTTTT. This gives the protein CASHRARGHERTTGELFF.

The V gene is TRBV23-1, the J gene TRBJ2-3; 7 bases are a match to TRBD1. TRBV23-1 is recorded as an ORF, its role being uncertain. The ends lost 5 bases at V and 3 bases at J; junction bases unmatched: 2. The CDR3 loop spans 13 amino acids. The DNA for the CDR3 is TGCGCCAGCAGTTCGGACAGGACAGATACGCAGTATTTT. Translating gives CASSSDRTDTQYF.

As DNA, the CDR3 is TGTGCCAGCAGCTTGGCGCCGGGACTAGTGAGCTCCTACGAGCAGTACTTC. It specifies CASSLAPGLVSSYEQYF. V and J are TRBV5-5 and TRBJ2-7; 8 nucleotides agree with TRBD2. CDR1 and CDR2 (germline): SGHKS, YYEKEE (reference sequence). This CDR3 is 17 amino acids long. Losses at the gene ends were 0 bases for V and 0 bases for J; bases not matched to a gene: 8.

This sequence joins TRBV4-1 and TRBJ1-3; D is unclear. V lost 8 bases, J lost 3 bases, and 8 bases lay in between. The CDR3 is made up of 12 amino acids. In germline, CDR1 is MGHRA, CDR2 YSYEKL. CDR3: CASSDIGNTIYF. The CDR3 nucleotides are TGCGCCAGCTCTGACATTGGAAACACCATATATTTT.

The J gene is TRBJ2-1, the V gene TRBV5-4; D might be TRBD1 (6 bases). CDR3 length: 13 residues. Germline lookup yields CDR1 SGHNT and CDR2 YYREEE (reference sequence). V was shortened by 5 bases and J by 4 bases, with 10 bases between the two germline ends. The CDR3 DNA is TGTGCCAGCAGTCGAGGGGGATACAATGAGCAGTTCTTC. It is translated as CASSRGGYNEQFF.

The rearrangement links TRBV5-4 to TRBJ1-2, with 8 bases matching TRBD1. Germline CDR1 reads SGHNT; CDR2 reads YYREEE (reference sequence). V lost 0 bases, J lost 2 bases, and 6 bases stayed unmatched. This CDR3 is built from 16 residues. The CDR3 nucleotides are TGTGCCAGCAGCTTGGCCTGGGACAGGCTAAACTATGGCTACACCTTC. It translates to CASSLAWDRLNYGYTF. The full variable domain, its missing parts supplied by reference TRBV5-4 and TRBJ1-2, is ETGVTQSPTHLIKTRGQQVTLRCSSQSGHNTVSWYQQALGQGPQFIFQYYREEENGRGNFPPRFSGLQFPNYSSELNVNALELDDSALYLCASSLAWDRLNYGYTFGSGTRLTVV.

J is TRBJ2-7 and V is TRBV5-6; weak D call: TRBD1 (6 bases). Germline lookup yields CDR1 SGHDT and CDR2 YYEEEE. The CDR3 is made up of 14 amino acids. V gave up 1 base and J gave up 2 bases, with 10 bases separating them. CDR3 protein: CASSLRQGTYEQYF. Written as DNA, the CDR3 is TGTGCCAGCAGCTTGCGCCAGGGGACCTACGAGCAGTACTTC.

The CDR3 is CASSLTSGPYEQYF. CDR3 in DNA: TGCGCCAGCAGCTTGACTAGCGGTCCCTACGAGCAGTACTTC. This rearrangement joins TRBV5-1 to TRBJ2-7; 8 bases line up with TRBD2. CDR3 length: 14 residues. Unmatched junction bases numbered 2, after V lost 1 base and J lost 2 bases. The V gene's germline CDR1 is SGHRS and CDR2 YFSETQ. Full variable domain (missing parts from reference TRBV5-1 and TRBJ2-7): KAGVTQTPRYLIKTRGQQVTLSCSPISGHRSVSWYQQTPGQGLQFLFEYFSETQRNKGNFPGRFSGRQFSNSRSEMNVSTLELGDSALYLCASSLTSGPYEQYFGPGTRLTVT.